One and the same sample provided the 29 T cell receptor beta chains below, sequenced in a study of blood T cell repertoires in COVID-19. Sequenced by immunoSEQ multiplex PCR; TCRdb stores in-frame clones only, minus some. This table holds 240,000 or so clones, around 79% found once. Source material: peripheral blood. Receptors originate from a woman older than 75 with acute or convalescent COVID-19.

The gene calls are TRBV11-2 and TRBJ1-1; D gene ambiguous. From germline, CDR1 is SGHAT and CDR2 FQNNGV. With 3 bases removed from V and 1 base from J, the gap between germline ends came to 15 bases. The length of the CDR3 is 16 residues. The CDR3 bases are TGTGCCAGCAGCTTCGTGCGGGGAGCCGGGAACACTGAAGCTTTCTTT. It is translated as CASSFVRGAGNTEAFF.

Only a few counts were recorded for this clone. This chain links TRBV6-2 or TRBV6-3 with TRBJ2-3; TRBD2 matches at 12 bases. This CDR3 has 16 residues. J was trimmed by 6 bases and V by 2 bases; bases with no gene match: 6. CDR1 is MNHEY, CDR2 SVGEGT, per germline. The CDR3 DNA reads TGTGCCAGCAGTTACACCCCGACTAGCGGGGGCGATACGCAGTATTTT. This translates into CASSYTPTSGGDTQYF.

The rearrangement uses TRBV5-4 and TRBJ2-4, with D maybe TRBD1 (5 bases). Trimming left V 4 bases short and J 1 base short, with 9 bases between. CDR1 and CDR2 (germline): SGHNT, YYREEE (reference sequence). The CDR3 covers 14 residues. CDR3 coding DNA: TGTGCCAGCAGCCCCAAGGGGGCCAAAAACATTCAGTACTTC. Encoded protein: CASSPKGAKNIQYF.

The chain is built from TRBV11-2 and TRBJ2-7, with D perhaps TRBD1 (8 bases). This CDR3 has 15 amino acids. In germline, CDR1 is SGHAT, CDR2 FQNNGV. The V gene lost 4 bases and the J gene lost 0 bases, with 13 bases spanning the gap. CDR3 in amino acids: CASSSQGGASYEQYF. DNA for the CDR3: TGTGCCAGCAGCTCACAGGGGGGGGCCTCCTACGAGCAGTACTTC.

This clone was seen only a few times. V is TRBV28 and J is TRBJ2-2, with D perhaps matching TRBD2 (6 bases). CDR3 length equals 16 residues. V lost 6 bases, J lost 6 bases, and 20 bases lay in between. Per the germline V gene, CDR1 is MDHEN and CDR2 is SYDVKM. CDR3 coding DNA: TGTGCCAGCAGGCCGGACGGGACCGCGGGGTCCGGGGAGCTGTTTTTT. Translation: CASRPDGTAGSGELFF.

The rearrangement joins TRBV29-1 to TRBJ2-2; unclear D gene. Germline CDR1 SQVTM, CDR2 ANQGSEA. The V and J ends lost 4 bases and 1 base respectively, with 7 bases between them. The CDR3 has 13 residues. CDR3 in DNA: TGCAGCGTTGGTGTACAGAACACCGGGGAGCTGTTTTTT. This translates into CSVGVQNTGELFF.

This CDR3 is CASSLDGTGLLVETQYF. The CDR3 DNA reads as TGTGCCAGCAGCTTAGACGGGACAGGTCTTTTAGTGGAGACCCAGTACTTC. The chain employs TRBV11-2 and TRBJ2-5; 8 bases are shared with TRBD1. Looked up from germline, CDR1 is SGHAT and CDR2 is FQNNGV. V trimming: 0 bases; J trimming: 5 bases; junction bases outside the gene matches: 11. The CDR3 has 17 residues.

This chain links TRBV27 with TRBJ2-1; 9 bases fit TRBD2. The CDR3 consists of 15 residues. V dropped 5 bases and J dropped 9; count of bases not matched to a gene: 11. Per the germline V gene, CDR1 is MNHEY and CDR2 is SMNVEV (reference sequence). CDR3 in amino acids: CASSQLSGRGGEQFF. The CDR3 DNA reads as TGTGCCAGCAGTCAACTTAGCGGGAGAGGTGGTGAGCAGTTCTTC.

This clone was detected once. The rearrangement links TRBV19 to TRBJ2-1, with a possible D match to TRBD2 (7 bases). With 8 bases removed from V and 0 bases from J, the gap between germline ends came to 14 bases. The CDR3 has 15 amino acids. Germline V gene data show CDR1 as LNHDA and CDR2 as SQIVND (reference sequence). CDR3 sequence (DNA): TGTGCCAGTTCCAAAGGGGGGGCCTCCTACAATGAGCAGTTCTTC. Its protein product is CASSKGGASYNEQFF.

CDR3 sequence (DNA): TGTGCCAGCAGGAAACCACAGGGACCTAAGACAGATACGCAGTATTTT. Translating it yields CASRKPQGPKTDTQYF. This sequence joins TRBV7-9 and TRBJ2-3, with a possible D match to TRBD1 (6 bases). Germline CDR1 and CDR2: SEHNR and FQNEAQ (reference sequence). Trimming stripped 6 bases from V and 3 bases from J, with 19 bases between. The CDR3 sequence is 16 residues long.

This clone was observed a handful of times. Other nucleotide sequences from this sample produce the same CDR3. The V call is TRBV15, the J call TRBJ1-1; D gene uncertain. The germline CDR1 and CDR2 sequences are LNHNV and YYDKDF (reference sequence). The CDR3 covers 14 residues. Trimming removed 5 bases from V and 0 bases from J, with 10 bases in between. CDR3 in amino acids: CATSPGGMNTEAFF. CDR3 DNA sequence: TGTGCCACCAGCCCAGGCGGGATGAACACTGAAGCTTTCTTT.

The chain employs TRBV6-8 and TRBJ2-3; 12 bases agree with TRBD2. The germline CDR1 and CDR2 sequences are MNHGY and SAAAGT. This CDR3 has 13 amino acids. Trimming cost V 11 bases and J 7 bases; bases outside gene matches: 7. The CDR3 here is CAASRTSGNTQYF. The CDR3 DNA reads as TGTGCCGCTTCCCGGACTAGCGGGAATACGCAGTATTTT.

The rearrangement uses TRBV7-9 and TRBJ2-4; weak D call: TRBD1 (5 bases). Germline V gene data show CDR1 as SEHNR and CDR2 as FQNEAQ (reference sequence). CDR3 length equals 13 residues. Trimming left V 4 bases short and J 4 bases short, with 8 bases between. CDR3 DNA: TGTGCCAGCAGCTGGGGCAGGAAAAACATTCAGTACTTC. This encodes CASSWGRKNIQYF.

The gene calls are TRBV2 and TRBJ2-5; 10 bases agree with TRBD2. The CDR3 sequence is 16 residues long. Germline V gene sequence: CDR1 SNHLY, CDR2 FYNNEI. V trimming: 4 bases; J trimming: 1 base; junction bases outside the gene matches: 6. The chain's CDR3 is CASSVTSGDPQETQYF. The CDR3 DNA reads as TGTGCCAGCAGTGTAACTAGCGGGGACCCCCAAGAGACCCAGTACTTC.

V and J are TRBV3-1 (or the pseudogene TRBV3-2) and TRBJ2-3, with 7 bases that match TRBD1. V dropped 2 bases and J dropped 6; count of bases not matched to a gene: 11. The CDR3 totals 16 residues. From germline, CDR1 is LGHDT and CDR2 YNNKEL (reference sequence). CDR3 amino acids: CASSQKGASPRDTQYF. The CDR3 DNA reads TGTGCCAGCAGCCAAAAGGGGGCTAGCCCCCGTGATACGCAGTATTTT.

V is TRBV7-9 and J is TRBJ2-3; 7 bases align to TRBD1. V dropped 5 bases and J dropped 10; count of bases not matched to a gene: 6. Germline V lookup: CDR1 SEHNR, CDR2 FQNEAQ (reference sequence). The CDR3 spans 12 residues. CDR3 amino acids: CASSREGGAQYF. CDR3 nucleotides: TGTGCCAGCAGCCGAGAAGGGGGCGCGCAGTATTTT.

CDR3 sequence: CASSEFAREQYF. In nucleotides, the CDR3 is TGTGCCAGCAGTGAATTTGCGAGAGAGCAGTACTTC. The V gene is TRBV6-1, the J gene TRBJ2-7; D call uncertain. CDR3 length equals 12 residues. V was cut by 2 bases and J by 7 bases, with 9 bases left in between. Germline CDR1 MNHNS, CDR2 SASEGT.

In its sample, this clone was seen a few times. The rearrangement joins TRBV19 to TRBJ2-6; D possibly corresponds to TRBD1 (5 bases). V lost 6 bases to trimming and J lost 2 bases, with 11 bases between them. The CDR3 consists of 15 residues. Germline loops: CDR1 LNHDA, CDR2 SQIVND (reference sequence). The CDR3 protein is CASSLQGTGANVLTF. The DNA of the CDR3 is TGTGCCAGTAGCCTTCAGGGTACTGGGGCCAACGTCCTGACTTTC.

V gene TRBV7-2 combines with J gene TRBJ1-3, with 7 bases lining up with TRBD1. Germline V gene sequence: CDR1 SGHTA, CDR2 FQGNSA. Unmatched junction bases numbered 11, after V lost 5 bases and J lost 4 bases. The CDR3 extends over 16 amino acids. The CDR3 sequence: CASSPSPGQRGNTIYF. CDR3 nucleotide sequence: TGTGCCAGCAGCCCTAGCCCGGGACAGCGAGGAAACACCATATATTTT.

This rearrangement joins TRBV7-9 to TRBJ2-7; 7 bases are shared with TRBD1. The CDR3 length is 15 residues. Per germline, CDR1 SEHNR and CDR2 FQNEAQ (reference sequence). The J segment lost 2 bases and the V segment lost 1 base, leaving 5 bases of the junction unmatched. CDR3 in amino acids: CASSLDPGTAYEQYF. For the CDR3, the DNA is TGTGCCAGCAGCTTAGATCCCGGGACAGCCTACGAGCAGTACTTC. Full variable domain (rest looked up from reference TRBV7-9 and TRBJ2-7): DTGVSQNPRHKITKRGQNVTFRCDPISEHNRLYWYRQTLGQGPEFLTYFQNEAQLEKSRLLSDRFSAERPKGSFSTLEIQRTEQGDSAMYLCASSLDPGTAYEQYFGPGTRLTVT.

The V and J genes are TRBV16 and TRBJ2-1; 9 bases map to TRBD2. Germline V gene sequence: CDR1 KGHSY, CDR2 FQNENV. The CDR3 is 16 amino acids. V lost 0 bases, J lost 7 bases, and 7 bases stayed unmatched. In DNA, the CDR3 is TGTGCCAGCAGCCAATCGCCTAGCGGGAAATCAAATGAGCAGTTCTTC. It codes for CASSQSPSGKSNEQFF.

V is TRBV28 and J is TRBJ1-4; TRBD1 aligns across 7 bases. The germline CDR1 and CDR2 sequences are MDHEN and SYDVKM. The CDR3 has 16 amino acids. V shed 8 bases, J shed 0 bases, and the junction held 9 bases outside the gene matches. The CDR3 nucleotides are TGTGCCAGCGCCGGGACAGAGACTGCAACTAATGAAAAACTGTTTTTT. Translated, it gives CASAGTETATNEKLFF. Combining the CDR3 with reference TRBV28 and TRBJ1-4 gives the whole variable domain DVKVTQSSRYLVKRTGEKVFLECVQDMDHENMFWYRQDPGLGLRLIYFSYDVKMKEKGDIPEGYSVSREKKERFSLILESASTNQTSMYLCASAGTETATNEKLFFGSGTQLSVL.

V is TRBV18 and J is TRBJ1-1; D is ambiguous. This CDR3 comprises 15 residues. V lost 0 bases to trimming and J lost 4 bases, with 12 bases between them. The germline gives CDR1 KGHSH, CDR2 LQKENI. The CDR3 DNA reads TGTGCCAGCTCACCACCGCCAGACTTGCTCACTGAAGCTTTCTTT. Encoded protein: CASSPPPDLLTEAFF.

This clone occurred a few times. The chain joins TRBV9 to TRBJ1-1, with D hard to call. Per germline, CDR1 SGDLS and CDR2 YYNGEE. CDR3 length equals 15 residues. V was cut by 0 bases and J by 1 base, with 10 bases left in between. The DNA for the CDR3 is TGTGCCAGCAGCGTAGATCCGGGTTCGAACACTGAAGCTTTCTTT. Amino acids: CASSVDPGSNTEAFF.

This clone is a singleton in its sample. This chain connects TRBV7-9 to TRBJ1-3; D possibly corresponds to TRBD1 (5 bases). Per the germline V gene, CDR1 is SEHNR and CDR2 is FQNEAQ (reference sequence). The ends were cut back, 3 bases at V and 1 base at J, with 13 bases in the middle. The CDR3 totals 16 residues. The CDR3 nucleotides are TGTGCCAGCAGCTTCTGGGGCGCTGGTTCTGGAAACACCATATATTTT. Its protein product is CASSFWGAGSGNTIYF.

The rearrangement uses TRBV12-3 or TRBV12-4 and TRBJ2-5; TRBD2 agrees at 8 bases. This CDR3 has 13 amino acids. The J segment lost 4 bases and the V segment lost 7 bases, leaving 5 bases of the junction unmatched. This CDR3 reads CASTGGGGETQYF. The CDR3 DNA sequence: TGTGCCAGCACGGGAGGGGGAGGAGAGACCCAGTACTTC.

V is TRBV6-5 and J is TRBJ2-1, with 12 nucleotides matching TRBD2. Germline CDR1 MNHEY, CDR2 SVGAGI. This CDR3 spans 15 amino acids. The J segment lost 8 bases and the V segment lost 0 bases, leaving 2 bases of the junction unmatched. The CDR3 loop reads CASSYSPSGRDEQFF. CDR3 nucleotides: TGTGCCAGCAGTTACTCGCCTAGCGGGAGGGATGAGCAGTTCTTC.

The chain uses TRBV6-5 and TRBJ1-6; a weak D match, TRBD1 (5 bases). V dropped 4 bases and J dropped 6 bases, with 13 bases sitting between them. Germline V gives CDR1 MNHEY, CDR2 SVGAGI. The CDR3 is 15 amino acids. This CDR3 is CASSFGYRINSPLHF. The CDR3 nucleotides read TGTGCCAGCAGTTTTGGGTACAGGATTAATTCACCCCTCCACTTT.

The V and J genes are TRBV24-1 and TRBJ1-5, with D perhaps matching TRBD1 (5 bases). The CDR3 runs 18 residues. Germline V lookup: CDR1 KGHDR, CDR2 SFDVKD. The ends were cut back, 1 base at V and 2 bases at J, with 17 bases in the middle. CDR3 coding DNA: TGTGCCACCAGTGATTTATCTCTAGGGGTGAAGGGCAATCAGCCCCAGCATTTT. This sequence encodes CATSDLSLGVKGNQPQHF.